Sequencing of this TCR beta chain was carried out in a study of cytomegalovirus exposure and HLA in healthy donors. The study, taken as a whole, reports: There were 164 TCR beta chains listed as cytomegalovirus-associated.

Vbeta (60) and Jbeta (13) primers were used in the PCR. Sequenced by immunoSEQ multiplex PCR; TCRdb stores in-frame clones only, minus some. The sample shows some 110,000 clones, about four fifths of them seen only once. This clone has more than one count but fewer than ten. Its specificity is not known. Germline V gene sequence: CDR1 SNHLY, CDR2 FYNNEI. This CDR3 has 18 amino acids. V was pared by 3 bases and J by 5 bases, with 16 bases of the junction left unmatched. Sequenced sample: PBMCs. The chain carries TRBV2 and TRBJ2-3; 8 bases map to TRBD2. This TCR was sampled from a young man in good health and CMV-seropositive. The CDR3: CASSELPRGREGIDTQYF. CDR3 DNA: TGTGCCAGCAGTGAGCTACCACGGGGTCGGGAGGGGATAGATACGCAGTATTTT.